This T cell receptor (beta chain) was captured by sequencing in a study of control samples from healthy donors and cancer patients. The V and J ends lost 10 bases and 5 bases respectively, with 19 bases between them. The germline CDR1 and CDR2 sequences are MNHEY and SMNVEV (reference sequence). CDR3 length equals 14 residues. Libraries were prepared by immunoSEQ multiplex PCR; TCRdb keeps only in-frame clonotypes and omits some of them. The sample has around 3,000 clones; 75% to 80% are singletons. This receptor was identified in a male donor with melanoma. This chain joins TRBV27 and TRBJ2-3; D might be TRBD1 (6 bases). Sequencing used formalin-fixed, paraffin-embedded tissue. Here the CDR3 reads CAISPLGAGDTQYF. The DNA for the CDR3 is TGTGCCATCTCCCCCTTGGGGGCGGGAGATACGCAGTATTTT.